One sample yielded the 17 T cell receptor beta chains listed below, sequenced in a study of cytomegalovirus exposure and HLA in healthy donors. Amplification used 60 Vbeta primers and 13 Jbeta primers. The protocol was immunoSEQ multiplex PCR, while the TCRdb copy is restricted to in-frame clones and leaves out a portion. The table has under 250,000 clones, 70% to 90% seen once. The sample consisted of PBMCs. The receptors here all came from a girl aged 2 to 10 in good health and CMV-seronegative.

V gene TRBV28 combines with J gene TRBJ1-5, with D possibly being TRBD1 (5 bases). The CDR3 contains 15 residues. The germline gives CDR1 MDHEN, CDR2 SYDVKM. V dropped 3 bases and J dropped 6 bases, with 15 bases sitting between them. CDR3 sequence (DNA): TGTGCCAGCAGTTTTTCTGGCGGGGGTGGTCAGCCCCAGCATTTT. It codes for CASSFSGGGGQPQHF.

J is TRBJ2-1 and V is TRBV6-5; tentative D call: TRBD2 (6 bases). Looked up from germline, CDR1 is MNHEY and CDR2 is SVGAGI. Trimming took 7 bases from V and 9 from J, leaving 19 bases between them. The CDR3 is made up of 14 amino acids. CDR3 DNA sequence: TGTGCCAGCAAGGGGCGGGGTTCGGGTCCTGAGCAGTTCTTC. Residues: CASKGRGSGPEQFF.

This clone was seen a few times. The chain joins TRBV7-9 to TRBJ1-6; 7 bases agree with TRBD1. Trimming cost V 6 bases and J 7 bases; bases outside gene matches: 6. Germline loops: CDR1 SEHNR, CDR2 FQNEAQ (reference sequence). The CDR3 sequence is 14 residues long. For the CDR3, the DNA is TGTGCCAGCAGACCGGGACAGCCAAATTCACCCCTCCACTTT. This encodes CASRPGQPNSPLHF. The variable domain in full, with the rest retrieved from reference TRBV7-9 and TRBJ1-6, is DTGVSQNPRHKITKRGQNVTFRCDPISEHNRLYWYRQTLGQGPEFLTYFQNEAQLEKSRLLSDRFSAERPKGSFSTLEIQRTEQGDSAMYLCASRPGQPNSPLHFGNGTRLTVT.

The chain couples TRBV7-9 to TRBJ1-1; D not resolved. Trimming took 1 base from V and 8 from J, leaving 8 bases between them. CDR1 and CDR2 (germline): SEHNR, FQNEAQ (reference sequence). The CDR3 is 12 amino acids. CDR3: CASSLVSQEAFF. DNA of the CDR3: TGTGCCAGCAGCTTAGTCTCCCAGGAAGCTTTCTTT.

V is TRBV27 and J is TRBJ2-7, with 11 nucleotides matching TRBD1. Germline V gives CDR1 MNHEY, CDR2 SMNVEV (reference sequence). V was pared by 6 bases and J by 0 bases, with 4 bases of the junction left unmatched. The CDR3 consists of 15 residues. CDR3: CASSYGTGGSYEQYF. The CDR3 DNA reads TGTGCCAGCAGCTACGGGACAGGGGGCTCCTACGAGCAGTACTTC.

J is TRBJ2-7 and V is TRBV11-2, with a tentative D call TRBD1 (6 bases). The CDR3 spans 16 residues. The germline V and J ends were trimmed by 2 bases and 2 bases, with 16 bases remaining between them. Germline values: CDR1 SGHAT, CDR2 FQNNGV. CDR3 region: CASSLYGSGTTYEQYF. The CDR3 coding sequence is TGTGCCAGCAGCTTATATGGGTCCGGGACAACCTACGAGCAGTACTTC.

The chain has TRBV6-5 and TRBJ1-2; D uncertain. The CDR3 is made up of 15 amino acids. V shed 2 bases and J shed 1 base, with 11 bases lying between them. In germline, CDR1 is MNHEY, CDR2 SVGAGI. The CDR3 DNA follows: TGTGCCAGCAGTTACCTCTTGGGCAGTAACTATGGCTACACCTTC. It is translated as CASSYLLGSNYGYTF.

The gene calls are TRBV6-4 and TRBJ2-7, with a possible D match to TRBD1 (6 bases). There are 12 residues in the CDR3. V shed 7 bases and J shed 3 bases, with 10 bases lying between them. Per the germline V gene, CDR1 is MRHNA and CDR2 is SNTAGT. The chain's CDR3 is CASNGQIYEQYF. CDR3 sequence (DNA): TGTGCCAGCAACGGACAGATCTACGAGCAGTACTTC.

The table lists this clone with a count of one. This rearrangement joins TRBV5-4 to TRBJ2-5, with TRBD2 matching over 11 bases. Germline V lookup: CDR1 SGHNT, CDR2 YYREEE (reference sequence). The CDR3 is 16 residues long. V lost 1 base, J lost 5 bases, and 7 bases stayed unmatched. CDR3 protein: CASSLLSSGGQETQYF. The CDR3 DNA reads as TGTGCCAGCAGCTTGCTTTCTAGCGGGGGGCAGGAGACCCAGTACTTC.

The CDR3 loop is CASSSGGPGETQYF. Here the CDR3 DNA reads TGCGCCAGCAGCTCGGGGGGGCCCGGAGAGACCCAGTACTTC. The genes are TRBV5-1 and TRBJ2-5, with 8 bases aligning to TRBD2. There are 14 residues in the CDR3. V was pared by 3 bases and J by 4 bases, with 5 bases of the junction left unmatched. CDR1 is SGHRS and CDR2 is YFSETQ in the germline V gene. Full variable domain (rest looked up from reference TRBV5-1 and TRBJ2-5): KAGVTQTPRYLIKTRGQQVTLSCSPISGHRSVSWYQQTPGQGLQFLFEYFSETQRNKGNFPGRFSGRQFSNSRSEMNVSTLELGDSALYLCASSSGGPGETQYFGPGTRLLVL.

The V gene is TRBV11-2, the J gene TRBJ2-7, with 7 bases matching TRBD2. The trim removed 1 base at V and 4 bases at J, leaving 10 bases unmatched. Looked up from germline, CDR1 is SGHAT and CDR2 is FQNNGV. CDR3 size: 16 residues. CDR3 sequence: CASSLGGGGRLYEQYF. The DNA of the CDR3 is TGTGCCAGCAGCTTAGGGGGGGGAGGGAGACTATACGAGCAGTACTTC. Variable domain in full (rest from reference TRBV11-2 and TRBJ2-7): EAGVAQSPRYKIIEKRQSVAFWCNPISGHATLYWYQQILGQGPKLLIQFQNNGVVDDSQLPKDRFSAERLKGVDSTLKIQPAKLEDSAVYLCASSLGGGGRLYEQYFGPGTRLTVT.

J is TRBJ2-1 and V is TRBV6-5; 13 positions match TRBD2. The CDR3 totals 15 residues. V lost 5 bases, J lost 9 bases, and 7 bases stayed unmatched. Germline V gene data show CDR1 as MNHEY and CDR2 as SVGAGI. The CDR3 region has the DNA TGTGCCAGCAGTCCCACTAGCGGGGGGGCCGGTGAGCAGTTCTTC. Translated: CASSPTSGGAGEQFF.

CDR3 protein: CASSVSGAGGELFF. In DNA, the CDR3 is TGTGCCAGCAGCGTAAGCGGGGCTGGCGGGGAGCTGTTTTTT. This chain uses TRBV9 with TRBJ2-2; 7 bases are a match to TRBD2. The CDR3 is 14 amino acids. J lost 7 bases, V lost 1 base, and 4 bases had no gene match. Germline CDR1 and CDR2: SGDLS and YYNGEE.

This clone was detected once. This chain links TRBV9 with TRBJ1-4, with 9 bases lining up with TRBD1. V dropped 0 bases and J dropped 7; count of bases not matched to a gene: 7. Germline V gene lookup returns CDR1 SGDLS and CDR2 YYNGEE. This CDR3 spans 16 amino acids. CDR3 amino acids: CASSVAPDRGGEKLFF. The CDR3 DNA reads as TGTGCCAGCAGCGTAGCCCCGGACAGGGGAGGTGAAAAACTGTTTTTT. Full variable domain (missing parts from reference TRBV9 and TRBJ1-4): DSGVTQTPKHLITATGQRVTLRCSPRSGDLSVYWYQQSLDQGLQFLIQYYNGEERAKGNILERFSAQQFPDLHSELNLSSLELGDSALYFCASSVAPDRGGEKLFFGSGTQLSVL.

The chain joins TRBV11-3 to TRBJ2-3; 8 bases line up with TRBD2. Germline CDR1 and CDR2: SGHNT and YENEEA. V shed 4 bases, J shed 4 bases, and the junction held 4 bases outside the gene matches. The CDR3 covers 14 residues. The CDR3 DNA follows: TGTGCCAGCAGCTCTCGGGGGGGCCCAGATACGCAGTATTTT. This codes for CASSSRGGPDTQYF.

The table lists this clone with a few counts. The V gene is TRBV29-1, the J gene TRBJ2-7, with 10 bases aligning to TRBD1. Trimming at V came to 4 bases and at J to 7 bases, leaving 13 bases not matched to a gene. Germline CDR1 and CDR2: SQVTM and ANQGSEA. The CDR3 spans 15 residues. CDR3 region: CSVARAGTGEREQYF. The CDR3 DNA follows: TGCAGCGTTGCTCGGGCCGGGACAGGGGAGAGGGAGCAGTACTTC.

The rearrangement uses TRBV6-5 and TRBJ2-7, with TRBD1 as a possible D gene (6 bases). The V gene lost 6 bases and the J gene lost 4 bases, with 10 bases spanning the gap. CDR3 length: 12 amino acids. CDR1 is MNHEY, CDR2 SVGAGI, per germline. The CDR3 DNA follows: TGTGCCAGCAGCCGCGACAGGTACGAGCAGTACTTC. This sequence encodes CASSRDRYEQYF.